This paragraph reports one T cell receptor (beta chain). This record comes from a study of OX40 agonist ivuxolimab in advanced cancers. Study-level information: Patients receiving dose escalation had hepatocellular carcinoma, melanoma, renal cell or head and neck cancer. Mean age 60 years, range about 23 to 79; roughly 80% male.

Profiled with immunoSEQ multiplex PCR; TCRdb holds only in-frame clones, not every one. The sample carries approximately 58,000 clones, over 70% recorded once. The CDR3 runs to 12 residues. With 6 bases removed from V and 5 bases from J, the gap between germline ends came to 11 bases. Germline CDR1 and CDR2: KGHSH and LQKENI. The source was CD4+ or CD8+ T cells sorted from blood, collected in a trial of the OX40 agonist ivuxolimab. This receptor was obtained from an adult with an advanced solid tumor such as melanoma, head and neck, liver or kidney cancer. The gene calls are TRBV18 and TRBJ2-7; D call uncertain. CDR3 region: CASSLETDEQYF. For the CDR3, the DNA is TGTGCCAGCTCCCTCGAGACGGACGAGCAGTACTTC.